These 24 T cell receptor beta chains were sequenced from one sample in a study of blood T cell repertoires in COVID-19. Here immunoSEQ multiplex PCR was the method, and the copy in TCRdb shows in-frame clones only, minus some. There are a few hundred thousand clones in the sample; 86% occur only once, and 2% to 2.5% lies in the top ten. The material sequenced was peripheral blood. These receptors were collected from a woman between 45 and 65 years old with acute or convalescent COVID-19.

The rearrangement joins TRBV19 to TRBJ1-2, with D hard to call. Per germline, CDR1 LNHDA and CDR2 SQIVND (reference sequence). CDR3 length: 14 residues. Trimming took 0 bases from V and 4 from J, leaving 9 bases between them. DNA of the CDR3: TGTGCCAGTAGTATAGACCGACGGGGCTATGGCTACACCTTC. It codes for CASSIDRRGYGYTF.

In its sample, this clone was seen a few times. V and J are TRBV9 and TRBJ2-1; TRBD2 matches 7 bases. The germline CDR1 and CDR2 sequences are SGDLS and YYNGEE. V shed 2 bases, J shed 4 bases, and the junction held 6 bases outside the gene matches. The CDR3 length is 15 residues. The CDR3 DNA sequence: TGTGCCAGCAGCGTCGAGGGAGGGCAGTACAATGAGCAGTTCTTC. It translates to CASSVEGGQYNEQFF.

The CDR3 sequence: CASSPGDQGNYGYTF. In nucleotides, the CDR3 is TGTGCCAGCTCACCAGGGGATCAGGGGAACTATGGCTACACCTTC. The chain is built from TRBV18 and TRBJ1-2; tentatively, D is TRBD1 (6 bases). The CDR3 is made up of 15 amino acids. V was clipped by 2 bases and J by 2 bases, with 12 bases between them. Germline values: CDR1 KGHSH, CDR2 LQKENI.

Regarding this clone: The limits of the CDR3 on the DNA are not certain, so only TCRdb's listed CDR3 is given. This chain links TRBV1 with TRBJ2-5; the table's D call of TRBD2 was not tested on the DNA. TRBV1 is termed a pseudogene. A total of 15 residues make up the CDR3, ends included. CDR3 residues: CTSSPGLVGGGAQYF.

The sample holds a few counts of this clone. The chain combines TRBV5-4 with TRBJ2-7, with D possibly being TRBD2 (6 bases). This CDR3 has 17 amino acids. With 4 bases removed from V and 2 bases from J, the gap between germline ends came to 22 bases. Germline V gene lookup returns CDR1 SGHNT and CDR2 YYREEE (reference sequence). The CDR3 DNA reads TGTGCCAGCAGCCCCCCATCCGCGGGGTCCATTCCCTACGAGCAGTACTTC. Its protein product is CASSPPSAGSIPYEQYF.

The chain recombines TRBV27 with TRBJ2-5; perhaps TRBD1 as D (5 bases). The V end was cut by 0 bases, the J end by 7 bases, with 12 bases between. Germline CDR1 reads MNHEY; CDR2 reads SMNVEV (reference sequence). The CDR3 is 14 amino acids. CDR3 residues: CASSLSSGMGTQYF. The CDR3 nucleotides are TGTGCCAGCAGTTTATCATCAGGGATGGGGACCCAGTACTTC.

The chain carries TRBV27 and TRBJ2-7; possibly TRBD2 for D (7 bases). The CDR3 loop spans 11 amino acids. Germline CDR1 and CDR2: MNHEY and SMNVEV (reference sequence). The V gene lost 7 bases and the J gene lost 6 bases, with 10 bases spanning the gap. CDR3 amino acids: CASIRGGEQYF. The CDR3 DNA sequence: TGTGCCAGCATTAGGGGGGGCGAGCAGTACTTC.

V is TRBV6-5 and J is TRBJ1-5; D is perhaps TRBD1 (6 bases). Trimming cost V 7 bases and J 5 bases, with 18 bases left between them. The CDR3 extends over 15 amino acids. CDR1 is MNHEY, CDR2 SVGAGI, per germline. CDR3 bases: TGTGCCAGCACCGGAGGGGGGGTTGGGGATCAGCCCCAGCATTTT. It yields the protein CASTGGGVGDQPQHF.

This clone was detected only a few times. V is TRBV7-9 and J is TRBJ1-1; 12 positions agree with TRBD1. The germline gives CDR1 SEHNR, CDR2 FQNEAQ (reference sequence). This CDR3 is built from 16 residues. J lost 4 bases, V lost 1 base, and 4 bases had no gene match. The CDR3 here is CASSLGDRGLGTEAFF. The CDR3 DNA follows: TGTGCCAGCAGCTTAGGGGACAGGGGGCTCGGCACTGAAGCTTTCTTT.

The gene calls are TRBV7-3 and TRBJ2-2; unclear D gene. This CDR3 is built from 16 residues. Germline values: CDR1 SGHTA, CDR2 FQGTGA. The V and J ends lost 5 bases and 0 bases respectively, with 13 bases between them. The chain's CDR3 is CASSPHQQANTGELFF. CDR3 bases: TGTGCCAGCAGCCCTCACCAACAAGCGAACACCGGGGAGCTGTTTTTT. Supplemented by reference TRBV7-3 and TRBJ2-2, the full variable domain reads GAGVSQTPSNKVTEKGKYVELRCDPISGHTALYWYRQSLGQGPEFLIYFQGTGAADDSGLPNDRFFAVRPEGSVSTLKIQRTERGDSAVYLCASSPHQQANTGELFFGEGSRLTVL.

J is TRBJ2-7 and V is TRBV20-1; perhaps TRBD2 as D (5 bases). The CDR3 consists of 13 residues. Trimming cost V 3 bases and J 2 bases, with 11 bases left between them. Germline-derived CDR1 and CDR2 are DFQATT and SNEGSKA (reference sequence). The chain's CDR3 is CSASNSATYEQYF. The DNA of the CDR3 is TGCAGTGCTAGTAATAGCGCTACCTACGAGCAGTACTTC.

This clone was detected only a few times. For the CDR3, the DNA is TGTGCCAGCTCACAACTAGCGGGAACCTACGAGCAGTACTTC. Translation: CASSQLAGTYEQYF. The V call is TRBV18, the J call TRBJ2-7, with TRBD2 matching over 10 bases. The CDR3 extends over 14 amino acids. The germline V gene has CDR1 KGHSH and CDR2 LQKENI. Trimming cost V 4 bases and J 2 bases; bases outside gene matches: 2.

The chain uses TRBV2 and TRBJ1-2; 9 bases are a match to TRBD1. The germline V gene has CDR1 SNHLY and CDR2 FYNNEI. J lost 7 bases, V lost 6 bases, and 9 bases had no gene match. There are 14 residues in the CDR3. Written as DNA, the CDR3 is TGTGCCAGCAGATGGGACAGGGATGGAACTGGCTACACCTTC. Translated: CASRWDRDGTGYTF.

This clone was seen more than once but under ten times. V gene TRBV7-2 combines with J gene TRBJ2-5; unclear D gene. Germline assignment: CDR1 SGHTA and CDR2 FQGNSA. CDR3 size: 14 residues. V lost 2 bases to trimming and J lost 1 base, with 8 bases between them. The DNA of the CDR3 is TGTGCCAGCAGCTTAAAATTCGGCCAAGAGACCCAGTACTTC. As protein: CASSLKFGQETQYF.

There are a few counts of this clone. The chain joins TRBV29-1 to TRBJ2-7, with TRBD2 matching over 7 bases. After removal of 4 bases from V and 9 bases from J, the junction contained 12 bases not matched to a gene. This CDR3 contains 13 residues. Germline V gene sequence: CDR1 SQVTM, CDR2 ANQGSEA. In DNA, the CDR3 is TGCAGCGTTGTGGCGACTAGCCAGTTTACGCAGTACTTC. Its translation: CSVVATSQFTQYF.

This chain joins TRBV5-6 and TRBJ1-5, with a tentative D call TRBD1 (6 bases). CDR1 SGHDT and CDR2 YYEEEE come from the germline V gene. This CDR3 is built from 14 residues. V lost 3 bases to trimming and J lost 3 bases, with 10 bases between them. The CDR3 loop reads CASSSDRFNQPQHF. The CDR3 DNA sequence: TGTGCCAGCAGCTCCGACAGGTTCAATCAGCCCCAGCATTTT.

The CDR3 DNA reads TGTGCCAGCACGACTAGCGGGAGCGTAGAGACCCAGTACTTC. Its protein is CASTTSGSVETQYF. V is TRBV28 and J is TRBJ2-5; 12 nucleotides line up with TRBD2. The CDR3 is made up of 14 amino acids. Germline V lookup: CDR1 MDHEN, CDR2 SYDVKM. V lost 7 bases and J lost 4; bases outside the gene matches: 4.

This clone was seen just once. The chain combines TRBV9 with TRBJ2-1, with 8 bases identical to TRBD2. V lost 3 bases to trimming and J lost 3 bases; unmatched junction nucleotides: 5. The CDR3 is 15 amino acids. From germline, CDR1 is SGDLS and CDR2 YYNGEE. The CDR3 reads CASSAGGAGYNEQFF. The DNA for the CDR3 is TGTGCCAGCAGCGCCGGGGGGGCTGGCTACAATGAGCAGTTCTTC.

The CDR3 region has the DNA TGCGCCAGCAGCTTGGCCCAGGGGCAGGGAGAGCAGTACTTC. Translated: CASSLAQGQGEQYF. The rearrangement uses TRBV5-1 and TRBJ2-7; D perhaps matches TRBD1 (6 bases). Germline V CDR1 and CDR2: SGHRS, YFSETQ. V was pared by 0 bases and J by 7 bases, with 14 bases between. The length of the CDR3 is 14 residues.

This clone was detected only once. The rearrangement joins TRBV7-8 to TRBJ2-5; 7 positions agree with TRBD1. V dropped 4 bases and J dropped 5; count of bases not matched to a gene: 10. This CDR3 contains 15 residues. Germline assignment: CDR1 SGHVS and CDR2 FQNEAQ. The CDR3 region is CASSYLNRGGETQYF. The CDR3, as DNA: TGTGCCAGCAGCTACCTAAACAGGGGTGGGGAGACCCAGTACTTC.

This chain uses TRBV28 with TRBJ2-7; perhaps TRBD1 as D (5 bases). Per the germline V gene, CDR1 is MDHEN and CDR2 is SYDVKM. This CDR3 is built from 14 residues. Trimming cost V 6 bases and J 2 bases, with 14 bases left between them. The chain's CDR3 is CASSLGLATYEQYF. The CDR3, as DNA: TGTGCCAGCAGCCTGGGGCTGGCCACCTACGAGCAGTACTTC.

This chain connects TRBV4-1 to TRBJ2-1; the match to TRBD2 covers 9 bases. CDR1 and CDR2 (germline): MGHRA, YSYEKL. Trimming removed 4 bases from V and 9 bases from J; junction bases left unmatched: 1. The CDR3 sequence is 12 residues long. CDR3 sequence (DNA): TGCGCCAGCAGCCTAGCGGGGGTTGAGCAGTTCTTC. This translates into CASSLAGVEQFF.

This chain joins TRBV12-3 or TRBV12-4 and TRBJ1-1; TRBD1 matches 9 bases. The CDR3 extends over 13 amino acids. The J segment lost 4 bases and the V segment lost 4 bases, leaving 1 base of the junction unmatched. The CDR3 here is CASSSQGATEAFF. CDR3 DNA: TGTGCCAGCAGTTCACAGGGGGCCACTGAAGCTTTCTTT.

J is TRBJ2-7 and V is TRBV2; TRBD2 matches at 14 bases. V was clipped by 5 bases and J by 6 bases; unmatched bases: 9. This CDR3 has 16 amino acids. The germline CDR1 and CDR2 sequences are SNHLY and FYNNEI. CDR3 nucleotides: TGTGCCAGCAGTCTCGGACTAGCGGGAGGCTTCGTCGAGCAGTACTTC. The encoded protein is CASSLGLAGGFVEQYF.